This T cell receptor (beta chain) stems from a study of T cell responses to AZD1222 COVID-19 vaccine. Trimming removed 6 bases from V and 3 bases from J, with 15 bases in between. Germline V lookup: CDR1 LNHDA, CDR2 SQIVND (reference sequence). The CDR3 extends over 14 amino acids. Findings of the study overall: Distributed over spike, vaccine-associated CD4 TCRs predominated at 160-218 and 743-854. As reported, nearly half of all spike-specific TCRs target variant regions that are unmutated.

Measured with immunoSEQ multiplex PCR; TCRdb has only the in-frame clones, and not every one. The data show about 160,000 clones, 88% seen once. Points on this clone: Its matching antigen is unknown.

The specimen was peripheral blood, collected on day 0 of AZD1222 vaccination. The chain employs TRBV19 and TRBJ2-7; TRBD2 might be the D (6 bases). This TCR was sampled from an adult in good health. CDR3 sequence (DNA): TGTGCCAGTAGCCCATGGCGGGGTGGCTACGAGCAGTACTTC. It translates to CASSPWRGGYEQYF. Full variable domain (rest looked up from reference TRBV19 and TRBJ2-7): DGGITQSPKYLFRKEGQNVTLSCEQNLNHDAMYWYRQDPGQGLRLIYYSQIVNDFQKGDIAEGYSVSREKKESFPLTVTSAQKNPTAFYLCASSPWRGGYEQYFGPGTRLTVT.